Presented here are 15 T cell receptor beta chains from one specimen sequenced in a study of shared clonotypes between healthy human individuals. TCRdb keeps only in-frame clones here, not all; method: immunoSEQ multiplex PCR. Among 780,000 or so clones listed, just under 75% were seen once. Sequencing was carried out using memory CD4+ T cells sorted from blood. Subset meaning: CD45RA-negative fraction. Receptor source: a woman aged 25 to 39 in good health.

The CDR3 loop reads CASSPGLAGALTDTQYF. For the CDR3, the DNA is TGTGCCAGCAGTCCCGGACTAGCGGGAGCTTTGACAGATACGCAGTATTTT. This chain links TRBV7-9 with TRBJ2-3; 13 bases map to TRBD2. CDR3 length equals 17 residues. The ends lost 6 bases at V and 3 bases at J; junction bases unmatched: 9. Germline V gives CDR1 SEHNR, CDR2 FQNEAQ (reference sequence). Filled out from reference TRBV7-9 and TRBJ2-3, the complete variable domain reads DTGVSQNPRHKITKRGQNVTFRCDPISEHNRLYWYRQTLGQGPEFLTYFQNEAQLEKSRLLSDRFSAERPKGSFSTLEIQRTEQGDSAMYLCASSPGLAGALTDTQYFGPGTRLTVL.

This clone has more than one count but fewer than ten. This chain uses TRBV21-1 with TRBJ2-1; the table assigns TRBD2, which was not confirmed against the DNA. TRBV21-1 is flagged as a pseudogene. The CDR3 sequence is 16 residues long. DNA of the CDR3: TGTGCCAGCAGCAGCGCGGGTCGCTCATACATCGATGAGCAGTTCTTC. It encodes CASSSAGRSYIDEQFF.

J is TRBJ2-2 and V is TRBV27; D is perhaps TRBD1 or TRBD2 (8 bases each). V lost 7 bases, J lost 4 bases, and 37 bases lay in between. Germline assignment: CDR1 MNHEY and CDR2 SMNVEV (reference sequence). There are 22 residues in the CDR3. CDR3 amino acids: CASTPGGTGFSDLAEGTGELFF. The CDR3, as DNA: TGTGCCAGCACCCCGGGAGGGACAGGCTTCTCAGATCTAGCGGAGGGCACCGGGGAGCTGTTTTTT.

With regard to this clone: The identical CDR3 is also encoded by other nucleotide sequences in the sample. The chain combines TRBV5-1 with TRBJ1-3; D may be TRBD1 (5 bases). Germline-derived CDR1 and CDR2 are SGHRS and YFSETQ. V dropped 4 bases and J dropped 4 bases, with 12 bases sitting between them. The CDR3 sequence is 14 residues long. The CDR3: CASSLGTAGNTIYF. CDR3 bases: TGCGCCAGCAGCCTGGGGACGGCCGGAAACACCATATATTTT.

V and J are TRBV7-2 and TRBJ2-7, with TRBD2 identical over 7 bases. CDR3 size: 15 residues. V gave up 2 bases and J gave up 3 bases; unmatched junction bases: 7. Germline values: CDR1 SGHTA, CDR2 FQGNSA. The CDR3 DNA follows: TGTGCCAGCAGCTTACGGGCGGGAGCGAACTACGAGCAGTACTTC. Protein product: CASSLRAGANYEQYF.

The chain has TRBV18 and TRBJ2-7, with 9 bases fitting TRBD1. V was pared by 3 bases and J by 3 bases, with 6 bases of the junction left unmatched. The CDR3 covers 15 residues. CDR1 and CDR2 from the germline V gene are KGHSH and LQKENI. The CDR3 sequence is CASSPGTGRVYEQYF. CDR3 bases: TGTGCCAGCTCACCCGGGACAGGGAGGGTCTACGAGCAGTACTTC.

Points on this clone: A much larger clone sits a single nucleotide away, making a read error possible. This same CDR3 is encoded by further DNA sequences in the sample. The rearrangement uses TRBV28 and TRBJ2-7; D remains unclear. Germline loops: CDR1 MDHEN, CDR2 SYDVKM. CDR3 length: 15 residues. CDR3 residues: CASSYTPSRGYEQYF. In nucleotides, the CDR3 is TGCGCCAGCAGTTACACCCCTTCCCGAGGATACGAGCAGTACTTC.

The chain has TRBV29-1 and TRBJ2-7; tentative D call: TRBD2 (6 bases). Germline V gene data show CDR1 as SQVTM and CDR2 as ANQGSEA. The ends were cut back, 5 bases at V and 1 base at J, with 15 bases in the middle. This CDR3 contains 14 residues. CDR3 coding DNA: TGCAGCGTTTCTCCGGGACTCCAATCCTACGAGCAGTACTTC. This codes for CSVSPGLQSYEQYF.

This clone appeared a few times. The chain couples TRBV9 to TRBJ2-5, with D perhaps matching TRBD1 (5 bases). This CDR3 region has 14 residues. The germline V and J ends were trimmed by 1 base and 6 bases, with 13 bases remaining between them. Germline V gives CDR1 SGDLS, CDR2 YYNGEE. The CDR3 DNA is TGTGCCAGCAGCGTACTCGACAGAGGCCAGACCCAGTACTTC. It specifies CASSVLDRGQTQYF.

V is TRBV6-5 and J is TRBJ1-2, with no clear D. The CDR3 totals 14 residues. The germline V gene has CDR1 MNHEY and CDR2 SVGAGI. Trimming took 5 bases from V and 1 from J, leaving 11 bases between them. The CDR3 nucleotides are TGTGCCAGCAGTCGTTTCGGTGTTAACTATGGCTACACCTTC. Protein: CASSRFGVNYGYTF.

Comments on this clone: The sample has other DNA sequences that encode this CDR3 too. V usage is TRBV27 and J usage is TRBJ2-6, with D unresolved. The CDR3 sequence is 14 residues long. Germline V gives CDR1 MNHEY, CDR2 SMNVEV (reference sequence). Deletions cut 4 bases from V and 0 bases from J, with 4 bases between. CDR3 coding DNA: TGTGCCAGCAGTTGGGGCTCTGGGGCCAACGTCCTGACTTTC. This gives the protein CASSWGSGANVLTF.

This clone occurred once. This chain uses TRBV11-1 with TRBJ2-1, with TRBD2 matching over 8 bases. The V segment lost 4 bases and the J segment 5 bases; nucleotides outside the gene matches: 13. Germline CDR1 is SGHAT and CDR2 is FQDESV (reference sequence). The CDR3 is made up of 17 amino acids. The CDR3 loop is CASSSLWGVAGNNEQFF. The CDR3 DNA reads TGTGCCAGCAGCTCCCTATGGGGGGTAGCGGGGAACAATGAGCAGTTCTTC.

The chain has TRBV29-1 and TRBJ2-2; no firm D call. The CDR3 spans 10 residues. Trimming cost V 7 bases and J 5 bases, with 5 bases left between them. Germline-derived CDR1 and CDR2 are SQVTM and ANQGSEA. This CDR3 is CSGGTGELFF. The CDR3 DNA reads as TGCAGCGGGGGAACCGGGGAGCTGTTTTTT.

J is TRBJ1-1 and V is TRBV19; TRBD1 aligns across 7 bases. The CDR3 has 15 residues. The germline V gene has CDR1 LNHDA and CDR2 SQIVND (reference sequence). V was pared by 2 bases and J by 6 bases, with 9 bases of the junction left unmatched. CDR3 in amino acids: CASSISGGRGAEAFF. As DNA, the CDR3 is TGTGCCAGTAGTATAAGTGGCGGCAGGGGGGCTGAAGCTTTCTTT.

The CDR3 DNA is TGCAGTGCCCCCGGGCAAGAGACCCAGTACTTC. Translation: CSAPGQETQYF. V and J are TRBV20-1 and TRBJ2-5; D is ambiguous. Deletions cut 6 bases from V and 2 bases from J, with 7 bases between. Per germline, CDR1 DFQATT and CDR2 SNEGSKA (reference sequence). CDR3 length: 11 residues.